The 2 T cell receptor beta chains in this list originate from one sample, sequenced in a study of T cell changes during pregnancy in multiple sclerosis. TCRdb keeps only in-frame clones here, not all; method: immunoSEQ multiplex PCR. Of about 55,000 clones listed, over 80% are singletons. This material consisted of CD4+ T cells from peripheral blood mononuclear cells, taken in the first trimester of pregnancy. The receptors were gathered from a female donor with multiple sclerosis, enrolled in a pregnancy study.

The rearrangement links TRBV27 to TRBJ2-1; D may be TRBD2 (7 bases). From germline, CDR1 is MNHEY and CDR2 SMNVEV (reference sequence). This CDR3 is 13 amino acids long. V lost 3 bases and J lost 10, with 13 bases in between. CDR3 DNA: TGTGCCAGCAGTTTTGGGGGGGCTAGGGAGCAGTTCTTC. Residues: CASSFGGAREQFF.

The J gene is TRBJ1-1, the V gene TRBV4-3; 7 bases map to TRBD1. The germline CDR1 and CDR2 sequences are LGHNA and YSLEER. V was clipped by 0 bases and J by 11 bases; unmatched bases: 9. The CDR3 loop spans 14 amino acids. In nucleotides, the CDR3 is TGCGCCAGCAGCCAAGAGGACAGGTCTGTCGTGGCTTTCTTT. Amino acids: CASSQEDRSVVAFF.